These T cell receptor beta chains were read from a single sample in a study of post-analysis software for immune sequencing data. One entry per CDR3 protein, called by TCRdb with MiXCR from the PCR reads. This sample has roughly 600,000 distinct CDR3 sequences, with roughly 47% found just once. Input material: blood. The receptor set was obtained from a girl between 10 and 17 years old with multiple sclerosis. Each CDR3 is given with its conserved first and last residue. A D gene is named only where the DNA matches it firmly. Expanded clones get a size class; other rows say once, few or many, or leave the size out.

NA	TRBJ1-1	NA	TRBV6-5	TGTGCCAGCAGTCTAGGGCGGGGGAGCACTGGAGCTTTCTTT	CASSLGRGSTGAFF
NA	TRBJ2-1	few	TRBV2	TGTGCCAGCACCCAAGGGGGGCTAAGCTCCTACAATGAGCAGTTCTTC	CASTQGGLSSYNEQFF
TRBD1	TRBJ2-7	few	TRBV20-1	TGCAGTGCTAGAGTGGCAGGGGGCTCCTACGAGCAGTACTTC	CSARVAGGSYEQYF
NA	TRBJ1-1	NA	TRBV14	TGTGCCAGCAGCCGATCCTTCTGGACCCTTGACACTGAAGCTTTCTTT	CASSRSFWTLDTEAFF
TRBD1	TRBJ2-7	few	TRBV5-1	TGCGCCAGCAGCATAGGACAGGGGAATACCTACGAGCAGTACTTC	CASSIGQGNTYEQYF
NA	TRBJ2-5	few	TRBV10-2	TGCGCCAGCGGCCGGATATCTCAAGAGACCCAGTACTTC	CASGRISQETQYF
TRBD2	TRBJ2-3	many	TRBV6-4	TGTGCCAGCAGTACTAGCGGCACAGATACGCAGTATTTT	CASSTSGTDTQYF
NA	TRBJ2-4	few	TRBV25-1	TGTGCCAGCAGTTTATCTACCGGGGGAGCCAAAAACATTCAGTACTTC	CASSLSTGGAKNIQYF
TRBD2	TRBJ2-7	many	TRBV6-5	TGTGCCAGCAGTCTCTCGGGGCTAGCGGACTTCTACGAGCAGTACTTC	CASSLSGLADFYEQYF
NA	TRBJ2-4	NA	TRBV6-9	TGTGCCAGCAGTTTTTGGCAGGACTCTTCGGGGGAGCAGTACTTC	CASSFWQDSSGEQYF
TRBD2	TRBJ2-1	few	TRBV7-2	TGTGCCAGCAGCCAGACTAGCGATGAGCAGTTCTTC	CASSQTSDEQFF
NA	TRBJ1-6	NA	TRBV4-2	TGTGCCAGCAGCCTAGGGGCGGGACCCCTCCACTTT	CASSLGAGPLHF
NA	TRBJ2-2	NA	TRBV3-1	TGTGCCAGCAGCCCCCGCTGGGAGAGAGGAACCGGGGAGCTGTTTTTT	CASSPRWERGTGELFF
NA	TRBJ2-5	NA	TRBV11-2	TGTGCCAGCAGCTCCCTCCGTGGAGCTCAAGAGACCCAGTACTTC	CASSSLRGAQETQYF
TRBD2	TRBJ2-1	NA	TRBV24-1	TGTGCCACCAGTATTCCGGGGGGGCCGATATACAATGAGCAGTTCTTC	CATSIPGGPIYNEQFF
NA	TRBJ1-5	few	TRBV12-3/TRBV12-4	TGTGCCAGCAGGAACGGGGGTGGATTGGACAATCAGCCCCAGCATTTT	CASRNGGGLDNQPQHF
TRBD1	TRBJ1-1	NA	TRBV5-5	TGTGCCAGCAGCTTCGTTCAACAGGGGCATGGGGCTTTCTTT	CASSFVQQGHGAFF
NA	TRBJ1-4	few	TRBV4-1	TGCGCCAGCAGCCAGGGTACAGGTAATGAAAAACTGTTTTTT	CASSQGTGNEKLFF
NA	TRBJ1-5	NA	TRBV29-1	TGCAGCGTTGGAGATCAGCCCCAGCATTTT	CSVGDQPQHF
NA	TRBJ2-1	NA	TRBV5-1	TGCGCCAGCAGCGCTTACAGCGACAATGAGCAGTTCTTC	CASSAYSDNEQFF
NA	TRBJ2-1	once	TRBV6-5	TGTGCCAGCAACGTGCTAGCGAGCTCCTACAATGAGCAGTTCTTC	CASNVLASSYNEQFF
NA	TRBJ2-7	few	TRBV7-3	TGTGCCAGCAGCTTAAGTAGCGGTCGGGACGAGCAGTACTTC	CASSLSSGRDEQYF
NA	TRBJ2-7	NA	TRBV28	TGTGCCAGCAGGGAAGGGCAGCTATACGAGCAGTACTTC	CASREGQLYEQYF
TRBD1	TRBJ2-7	few	TRBV5-1	TGCGCCAGCAGCTTGGCGGGACAGGCTTCTTACGAGCAGTACTTC	CASSLAGQASYEQYF
NA	TRBJ1-2	NA	TRBV7-2	TGTGCCAGCAGCTTAGCAGCAGATCAGACGTATGGCTACACCTTC	CASSLAADQTYGYTF
NA	TRBJ2-3	few	TRBV4-1	TGCGCCAGCAGGATAACAGAGGACACAGATACGCAGTATTTT	CASRITEDTDTQYF
NA	TRBJ1-5	NA	TRBV12-3/TRBV12-4	TGTGCCAGCAGAGCCCCTCCCTATAATCAGCCCCAGCATTTT	CASRAPPYNQPQHF
NA	TRBJ1-1	NA	TRBV10-3	TGTGCCATCAGTGACCCCGGGACGGAGAACACTGAAGCTTTCTTT	CAISDPGTENTEAFF
NA	TRBJ1-2	NA	TRBV5-6	TGTGCCAGCAGCCAAGACGGACTCTATGGCTACACCTTC	CASSQDGLYGYTF
NA	TRBJ2-5	few	TRBV29-1	TGCAGCGTTGAAAGGCAGGAGGAAGAGACCCAGTACTTC	CSVERQEEETQYF
NA	TRBJ2-7	once	TRBV4-1	TGCGCCAGCAGCCAAGAACGGGACTCTCCCTACGAGCAGTACTTC	CASSQERDSPYEQYF
NA	TRBJ1-1	NA	TRBV7-8	TGTGCCAGCAGCTTCACAGGGATGAACACTGAAGCTTTCTTT	CASSFTGMNTEAFF
NA	TRBJ1-4	few	TRBV6-5	TGTGCCAGCAAACCGGGACTGAGCAATGAAAAACTGTTTTTT	CASKPGLSNEKLFF
TRBD2	TRBJ2-6	NA	TRBV6-6	TGTGCCAGCAGTCAACTAGCGGGAGGGCCTGGGGCCAACGTCCTGACTTTC	CASSQLAGGPGANVLTF
NA	TRBJ2-1	NA	TRBV20-1	TGCAGTGCTAATGCTGCTTCTAGCGCATACAATGAGCAGTTCTTC	CSANAASSAYNEQFF
NA	TRBJ2-5	NA	TRBV4-1	TGCGCCAGCAGCCAAGCTGGGAAGACCCAGTACTTC	CASSQAGKTQYF
TRBD1	TRBJ2-4	few	TRBV6-6	TGTGCCAGCAGTCCCCCCTCGACAGGGATAGCCAAAAACATTCAGTACTTC	CASSPPSTGIAKNIQYF